Below, 30 T cell receptor beta chains from the same sample are listed, as sequenced in a study of shared clonotypes between healthy human individuals. Sequenced by immunoSEQ multiplex PCR; TCRdb stores in-frame clones only, minus some. The repertoire holds around 2.1 million clones, with just over 90% as singletons. Terminally differentiated effector memory CD45RA+ cells were excluded by CCR7 positive selection of CD45RO-negative cells. Sequencing was carried out using naive CD8+ T cells from PBMCs. These receptors were collected from a man aged 18-30 years in good health. Some clones in this sample may be carry-over from other donors' samples.

The chain recombines TRBV7-2 with TRBJ1-1; 12 bases map to TRBD1. Germline V gene sequence: CDR1 SGHTA, CDR2 FQGNSA. The V gene end was trimmed by 5 bases and the J gene end by 2 bases; junction bases not matched to a gene: 6. CDR3 length equals 16 residues. In nucleotides, the CDR3 is TGTGCCAGCAGCCGGGACAGGGGGCCTGGAAACACTGAAGCTTTCTTT. It specifies CASSRDRGPGNTEAFF.

The V call is TRBV4-3, the J call TRBJ2-7; 9 nucleotides align to TRBD2. CDR1 and CDR2 from the germline V gene are LGHNA and YSLEER. Trimming at V came to 6 bases and at J to 5 bases, leaving 11 bases not matched to a gene. This CDR3 is 15 amino acids long. As DNA, the CDR3 is TGCGCCAGCAGTTACGGGACTAGCCGTGTTCACGAGCAGTACTTC. Protein: CASSYGTSRVHEQYF.

The chain carries TRBV27 and TRBJ1-1; tentatively, D is TRBD1 (6 bases). V dropped 8 bases and J dropped 1 base, with 17 bases sitting between them. In germline, CDR1 is MNHEY, CDR2 SMNVEV (reference sequence). The CDR3 runs to 15 residues. The CDR3 DNA is TGTGCCAGCCGCCAAATCGCGACAGGGAACACTGAAGCTTTCTTT. Translation gives CASRQIATGNTEAFF.

In the case of this clone: The same CDR3 is also encoded by other DNA sequences in this sample. This rearrangement joins TRBV27 to TRBJ2-1; 7 bases fit TRBD2. V was clipped by 4 bases and J by 4 bases; unmatched bases: 4. CDR3 length equals 14 residues. Germline CDR1 is MNHEY and CDR2 is SMNVEV (reference sequence). The CDR3 bases are TGTGCCAGCAGTTGGGGAGGGCCGTACAATGAGCAGTTCTTC. Encoded protein: CASSWGGPYNEQFF.

J is TRBJ2-1 and V is TRBV19; D is unresolved. Germline CDR1 reads LNHDA; CDR2 reads SQIVND (reference sequence). V dropped 10 bases and J dropped 2 bases, with 18 bases sitting between them. This CDR3 has 15 amino acids. The chain's CDR3 is CATATVAVTYNEQFF. CDR3 sequence (DNA): TGTGCCACTGCGACTGTAGCCGTAACCTACAATGAGCAGTTCTTC. The full variable domain, with the rest looked up from reference TRBV19 and TRBJ2-1, is DGGITQSPKYLFRKEGQNVTLSCEQNLNHDAMYWYRQDPGQGLRLIYYSQIVNDFQKGDIAEGYSVSREKKESFPLTVTSAQKNPTAFYLCATATVAVTYNEQFFGPGTRLTVL.

This chain links TRBV4-1 with TRBJ2-5, with TRBD2 as a possible D gene (5 bases). The CDR3 loop spans 15 amino acids. CDR1 is MGHRA, CDR2 YSYEKL, per germline. The V gene lost 0 bases and the J gene lost 5 bases, with 13 bases spanning the gap. The CDR3 loop is CASSQEPTLAETQYF. CDR3 sequence (DNA): TGCGCCAGCAGCCAAGAGCCTACGTTAGCGGAGACCCAGTACTTC.

The rearrangement joins TRBV4-3 to TRBJ1-2; 9 bases match TRBD1. CDR1 LGHNA and CDR2 YSLEER come from the germline V gene. Trimming removed 1 base from V and 10 bases from J; junction bases left unmatched: 7. The CDR3 runs to 14 residues. CDR3 DNA sequence: TGCGCCAGCAGCCAAGGGGGGACAGGGCCCTCCTACACCTTC. Translated: CASSQGGTGPSYTF.

A note on this clone: Other DNA sequences of this sample code for an identical CDR3. The CDR3, as DNA: TGTGCCAGCAGCTTCGGCAGGGGGACCTACGAGCAGTACTTC. Translating it yields CASSFGRGTYEQYF. The V call is TRBV7-2, the J call TRBJ2-7; TRBD1 aligns across 7 bases. The junction had 4 bases not matched to a gene; V was cut back by 3 bases and J by 2 bases. The CDR3 has 14 amino acids. The germline gives CDR1 SGHTA, CDR2 FQGNSA. The variable domain in full, completed from reference TRBV7-2 and TRBJ2-7, reads GAGVSQSPSNKVTEKGKDVELRCDPISGHTALYWYRQSLGQGLEFLIYFQGNSAPDKSGLPSDRFSAERTGGSVSTLTIQRTQQEDSAVYLCASSFGRGTYEQYFGPGTRLTVT.

CDR3: CASSGDRDLMNTEAFF. In DNA, the CDR3 is TGTGCCAGCAGTGGGGACAGGGATTTAATGAACACTGAAGCTTTCTTT. The chain employs TRBV2 and TRBJ1-1; 9 nucleotides line up with TRBD1. CDR1 and CDR2 from the germline V gene are SNHLY and FYNNEI. The CDR3 has 16 amino acids. V shed 4 bases, J shed 0 bases, and the junction held 6 bases outside the gene matches.

V and J are TRBV27 and TRBJ1-1; D unresolved. Trimming removed 5 bases at V and 2 bases at J, with 12 bases between. Germline CDR1 MNHEY, CDR2 SMNVEV (reference sequence). CDR3 length: 14 amino acids. This CDR3 reads CASSRQVGNTEAFF. The DNA of the CDR3 is TGTGCCAGCAGTCGGCAGGTTGGAAACACTGAAGCTTTCTTT.

The rearrangement uses TRBV5-4 and TRBJ2-5, with 13 nucleotides matching TRBD2. CDR3 length: 19 residues. V trimming: 4 bases; J trimming: 2 bases; junction bases outside the gene matches: 14. CDR1 and CDR2 (germline): SGHNT, YYREEE (reference sequence). CDR3 loop: CASSRVTSGRDEWQETQYF. In nucleotides, the CDR3 is TGTGCCAGCAGCCGAGTTACTAGCGGGAGGGACGAGTGGCAAGAGACCCAGTACTTC.

This chain uses TRBV7-9 with TRBJ2-1; no reliable D call. V was trimmed by 8 bases and J by 2 bases, leaving 10 bases between them. This CDR3 has 13 amino acids. Germline-derived CDR1 and CDR2 are SEHNR and FQNEAQ (reference sequence). The CDR3 loop is CASGRATYNEQFF. In nucleotides, the CDR3 is TGTGCCAGCGGCCGAGCTACCTACAATGAGCAGTTCTTC.

The V gene is TRBV4-3, the J gene TRBJ2-1; D possibly corresponds to TRBD2 (6 bases). CDR1 and CDR2 (germline): LGHNA, YSLEER. The CDR3 is 16 residues long. V lost 1 base to trimming and J lost 6 bases, with 16 bases between them. This CDR3 is CASSQGPGTAGNEQFF. The CDR3, as DNA: TGCGCCAGCAGCCAAGGCCCCGGGACTGCGGGCAATGAGCAGTTCTTC.

V is TRBV2 and J is TRBJ1-4, with D tentatively TRBD1 (6 bases). Germline CDR1 is SNHLY and CDR2 is FYNNEI. Trimming took off 10 bases at V and 0 bases at J, with 15 bases between the two ends. The CDR3 is 15 amino acids. The CDR3 loop reads CATLQGFATNEKLFF. For the CDR3, the DNA is TGTGCCACACTCCAGGGGTTTGCAACTAATGAAAAACTGTTTTTT.

The V gene is TRBV30, the J gene TRBJ1-5; weak D call: TRBD1 (6 bases). Germline V gene sequence: CDR1 GTSNPN, CDR2 SVGIG (reference sequence). The V and J ends lost 5 bases and 7 bases respectively, with 18 bases between them. This CDR3 has 14 residues. The CDR3 DNA reads as TGTGCCTGGGGTATGGGGGCAGGTCTACAGCCCCAGCATTTT. Translated: CAWGMGAGLQPQHF. Based on the CDR3 plus reference TRBV30 and TRBJ1-5, the full variable domain is SQTIHQWPATLVQPVGSPLSLECTVEGTSNPNLYWYRQAAGRGLQLLFYSVGIGQISSEVPQNLSASRPQDRQFILSSKKLLLSDSGFYLCAWGMGAGLQPQHFGDGTRLSIL.

This chain uses TRBV11-2 with TRBJ2-5, with D possibly TRBD1 on 6 matching bases. The CDR3 runs to 14 residues. V dropped 8 bases and J dropped 0 bases, with 13 bases sitting between them. Germline-derived CDR1 and CDR2 are SGHAT and FQNNGV. CDR3 amino acids: CASEGQHYQETQYF. As DNA, the CDR3 is TGTGCCAGCGAAGGACAGCACTACCAAGAGACCCAGTACTTC.

V is TRBV6-5 and J is TRBJ1-2; D is uncertain. V was trimmed by 2 bases and J by 8 bases, leaving 12 bases between them. Per germline, CDR1 MNHEY and CDR2 SVGAGI. The CDR3 is 13 residues long. The CDR3 is CASSYDPGAGYTF. For the CDR3, the DNA is TGTGCCAGCAGTTACGACCCAGGAGCGGGCTACACCTTC.

The genes are TRBV28 and TRBJ1-4; D ambiguous. V shed 5 bases and J shed 0 bases, with 13 bases lying between them. Germline V gives CDR1 MDHEN, CDR2 SYDVKM. The length of the CDR3 is 16 residues. The CDR3 here is CASSRPNFATNEKLFF. Here the CDR3 DNA reads TGTGCCAGCAGTCGCCCAAATTTTGCAACTAATGAAAAACTGTTTTTT. Looking up the rest from reference TRBV28 and TRBJ1-4 gives the full variable domain: DVKVTQSSRYLVKRTGEKVFLECVQDMDHENMFWYRQDPGLGLRLIYFSYDVKMKEKGDIPEGYSVSREKKERFSLILESASTNQTSMYLCASSRPNFATNEKLFFGSGTQLSVL.

This clone was recorded only once. The genes are TRBV10-3 and TRBJ2-5; TRBD2 agrees at 8 bases. The trim removed 10 bases at V and 5 bases at J, leaving 15 bases unmatched. The CDR3 consists of 15 residues. Germline-derived CDR1 and CDR2 are ENHRY and SYGVKD. Here the CDR3 reads CATAEVKAGEETQYF. The CDR3, as DNA: TGTGCCACGGCCGAAGTGAAAGCGGGAGAGGAGACCCAGTACTTC.

In this sample, this clone turned up once. The V gene is TRBV2, the J gene TRBJ2-5; 8 bases align to TRBD2. Trimming at V came to 4 bases and at J to 3 bases, leaving 10 bases not matched to a gene. Germline values: CDR1 SNHLY, CDR2 FYNNEI. The CDR3 is made up of 16 amino acids. The CDR3 protein is CASSGGGGYVEETQYF. CDR3 coding DNA: TGTGCCAGCAGTGGCGGCGGGGGGTACGTCGAAGAGACCCAGTACTTC.

V usage is TRBV7-3 and J usage is TRBJ2-1, with D possibly TRBD2 on 6 matching bases. The CDR3 totals 15 residues. Trimming removed 5 bases at V and 2 bases at J, with 13 bases between. The germline V gene has CDR1 SGHTA and CDR2 FQGTGA. The CDR3 spells CASSPSGSAYNEQFF. In DNA, the CDR3 is TGTGCCAGCAGCCCCAGCGGGTCAGCCTACAATGAGCAGTTCTTC.

The J gene is TRBJ2-7, the V gene TRBV29-1; 10 bases map to TRBD2. CDR3 length: 13 amino acids. Looked up from germline, CDR1 is SQVTM and CDR2 is ANQGSEA. V trimming: 6 bases; J trimming: 4 bases; junction bases outside the gene matches: 6. The CDR3 is CSVRTSGRYEQYF. The CDR3 DNA reads TGCAGCGTCCGGACTAGCGGCCGTTACGAGCAGTACTTC.

The rearrangement uses TRBV6-1 and TRBJ2-7; no reliable D call. The CDR3 extends over 15 amino acids. Germline V gene data show CDR1 as MNHNS and CDR2 as SASEGT. V shed 2 bases and J shed 1 base, with 12 bases lying between them. CDR3 in amino acids: CASSERSVESYEQYF. The CDR3 DNA reads as TGTGCCAGCAGTGAACGGAGCGTAGAGTCCTACGAGCAGTACTTC.

The V and J genes are TRBV27 and TRBJ1-5, with a weak D call TRBD1 (6 bases). Germline V gene data show CDR1 as MNHEY and CDR2 as SMNVEV (reference sequence). This CDR3 spans 17 amino acids. The V and J ends lost 5 bases and 0 bases respectively, with 17 bases between them. The CDR3 region has the DNA TGTGCCAGCAGTATCAGGGGCGCGGGGGGTAGCAATCAGCCCCAGCATTTT. Its translation is CASSIRGAGGSNQPQHF.

CDR3 DNA: TGTGCCAGCAGTGAAGAACCCAGCTCCTACAATGAGCAGTTCTTC. It yields the protein CASSEEPSSYNEQFF. The chain employs TRBV2 and TRBJ2-1; D remains ambiguous. From germline, CDR1 is SNHLY and CDR2 FYNNEI. CDR3 size: 15 residues. V was clipped by 1 base and J by 0 bases, with 7 bases between them.

The rearrangement links TRBV4-1 to TRBJ2-7; the match to TRBD2 covers 7 bases. V gave up 4 bases and J gave up 3 bases; unmatched junction bases: 6. Germline V CDR1 and CDR2: MGHRA, YSYEKL. The CDR3 extends over 14 amino acids. CDR3 sequence reads: CASSRGSGDYEQYF. The DNA for the CDR3 is TGCGCCAGCAGCCGCGGAAGCGGGGACTACGAGCAGTACTTC.

The gene calls are TRBV7-2 and TRBJ1-5, with D perhaps TRBD1 (5 bases). V dropped 5 bases and J dropped 5 bases, with 16 bases sitting between them. The CDR3 has 15 residues. Germline assignment: CDR1 SGHTA and CDR2 FQGNSA. The CDR3 DNA reads TGTGCCAGCAGCCTGGACTCAGGGTTGGATCAGCCCCAGCATTTT. Translating it yields CASSLDSGLDQPQHF.

This chain links TRBV28 with TRBJ1-5; no clear D gene. CDR1 MDHEN and CDR2 SYDVKM come from the germline V gene. The CDR3 is 18 amino acids. V was clipped by 3 bases and J by 0 bases, with 18 bases between them. CDR3 sequence (DNA): TGTGCCAGCAGTTTTGGGGAGGGTGGGGTAGGTAGCAATCAGCCCCAGCATTTT. It is translated as CASSFGEGGVGSNQPQHF. Combining the CDR3 with reference TRBV28 and TRBJ1-5 gives the whole variable domain DVKVTQSSRYLVKRTGEKVFLECVQDMDHENMFWYRQDPGLGLRLIYFSYDVKMKEKGDIPEGYSVSREKKERFSLILESASTNQTSMYLCASSFGEGGVGSNQPQHFGDGTRLSIL.

In regard to this clone: This CDR3 is also generated by other DNA sequences in the sample. This chain links TRBV9 with TRBJ2-2; 11 bases match TRBD1. Germline CDR1 SGDLS, CDR2 YYNGEE. V was clipped by 4 bases and J by 4 bases; unmatched bases: 6. The CDR3 has 16 amino acids. Here the CDR3 DNA reads TGTGCCAGCAGCCCTAGGACAGGGGGCACCACCGGGGAGCTGTTTTTT. Amino acid sequence: CASSPRTGGTTGELFF.

The chain employs TRBV5-1 and TRBJ2-7; no clear D gene. Germline V gives CDR1 SGHRS, CDR2 YFSETQ. This CDR3 spans 14 amino acids. Trimming left V 4 bases short and J 5 bases short, with 16 bases between. The CDR3 bases are TGCGCCAGCAGCCCGTCCCAGTGGGTCGACGAGCAGTACTTC. Protein product: CASSPSQWVDEQYF.